The rows below give T cell receptor beta chains drawn from one sample of a study of graft-versus-host responses after intestinal transplantation. Only in-frame clones appear in the TCRdb table, and some are missing; sequencing was by immunoSEQ multiplex PCR. Of approximately 80,000 clones in the sample, roughly 91% were seen once. Which antigens these TCRs recognize remains unknown. This specimen consisted of unstimulated CD4+ T cells sorted from spleen or lymph node cells, obtained before intestinal transplant. The receptors here all came from a human donor who received an intestinal transplant. Each CDR3 is given with its conserved first and last residue. Each record gives: D gene, V gene, J gene, clone size, CDR3 protein, CDR3 DNA. The D gene is left open where the match is weak. Not all rows give a size; the values are once, few, many and, for expanded clones, a class.

D gene: TRBD1
V gene: TRBV5-6
J gene: TRBJ2-5
clone size: NA
CDR3 protein: CASSIGQGTAQETQYF
CDR3 DNA: TGTGCCAGCAGTATCGGACAGGGGACCGCCCAAGAGACCCAGTACTTC

D gene: NA
V gene: TRBV27
J gene: TRBJ2-1
clone size: NA
CDR3 protein: CASSYVRGSEQFF
CDR3 DNA: TGTGCCAGCAGTTATGTCCGGGGGAGTGAGCAGTTCTTC

D gene: TRBD2
V gene: TRBV7-8
J gene: TRBJ2-3
clone size: NA
CDR3 protein: CASTPEREGDTQYF
CDR3 DNA: TGTGCCAGCACCCCCGAGCGGGAGGGTGATACGCAGTATTTT

D gene: NA
V gene: TRBV4-2
J gene: TRBJ1-2
clone size: NA
CDR3 protein: CASSQAAEANYGYTF
CDR3 DNA: TGTGCCAGCAGCCAAGCGGCGGAAGCTAACTATGGCTACACCTTC

D gene: NA
V gene: TRBV5-6
J gene: TRBJ2-1
clone size: NA
CDR3 protein: CASSPRPNNEQFF
CDR3 DNA: TGTGCCAGCAGCCCTAGGCCCAACAATGAGCAGTTCTTC

D gene: NA
V gene: TRBV7-8
J gene: TRBJ1-3
clone size: few
CDR3 protein: CASSSQIYGDTGNTIYF
CDR3 DNA: TGTGCCAGCAGCTCCCAAATTTACGGGGACACAGGAAACACCATATATTTT

D gene: NA
V gene: TRBV5-1
J gene: TRBJ2-3
clone size: NA
CDR3 protein: CASSWTTGKFTDTQYF
CDR3 DNA: TGCGCCAGCAGCTGGACGACAGGAAAATTCACAGATACGCAGTATTTT

D gene: TRBD2
V gene: TRBV6-6
J gene: TRBJ2-3
clone size: NA
CDR3 protein: CASSRLAPDTDTQYF
CDR3 DNA: TGTGCCAGCAGTAGACTAGCCCCCGACACAGATACGCAGTATTTT

D gene: TRBD1
V gene: TRBV7-2
J gene: TRBJ1-3
clone size: NA
CDR3 protein: CASSLTGPFSGNTIYF
CDR3 DNA: TGTGCCAGCAGCCTGACAGGGCCTTTCTCTGGAAACACCATATATTTT

D gene: NA
V gene: TRBV6-1
J gene: TRBJ2-7
clone size: NA
CDR3 protein: CASTTSNEQYF
CDR3 DNA: TGTGCCAGCACAACTAGTAACGAGCAGTACTTC

D gene: NA
V gene: TRBV10-1
J gene: TRBJ2-1
clone size: NA
CDR3 protein: CASSENWEDEQFF
CDR3 DNA: TGCGCCAGCAGTGAGAACTGGGAGGATGAGCAGTTCTTC

D gene: NA
V gene: TRBV6-1
J gene: TRBJ1-1
clone size: NA
CDR3 protein: CASSRHGESTEAFF
CDR3 DNA: TGTGCCAGCAGTAGGCACGGGGAATCCACTGAAGCTTTCTTT

D gene: TRBD1
V gene: TRBV11-1
J gene: TRBJ2-1
clone size: NA
CDR3 protein: CASSLPGQGYNEQFF
CDR3 DNA: TGTGCCAGCAGCTTACCGGGACAGGGGTACAATGAGCAGTTCTTC

D gene: TRBD2
V gene: TRBV6-1
J gene: TRBJ2-3
clone size: NA
CDR3 protein: CASGALAGTDTQYF
CDR3 DNA: TGTGCCAGCGGTGCACTAGCGGGCACAGATACGCAGTATTTT

D gene: TRBD1
V gene: TRBV18
J gene: TRBJ1-2
clone size: NA
CDR3 protein: CASSPGTGSNYGYTF
CDR3 DNA: TGTGCCAGCTCACCGGGGACAGGGTCGAACTATGGCTACACCTTC

D gene: NA
V gene: TRBV6-5
J gene: TRBJ2-7
clone size: NA
CDR3 protein: CASSSSFAYEQYF
CDR3 DNA: TGTGCCAGCAGTTCTAGCTTCGCCTACGAGCAGTACTTC

D gene: TRBD1
V gene: TRBV5-8
J gene: TRBJ2-4
clone size: NA
CDR3 protein: CASGPGTGGGNIQYF
CDR3 DNA: TGTGCCAGCGGTCCAGGGACAGGGGGCGGGAACATTCAGTACTTC

D gene: TRBD2
V gene: TRBV5-4
J gene: TRBJ2-3
clone size: once
CDR3 protein: CASSSGSGRAGDTQYF
CDR3 DNA: TGTGCCAGCAGCTCCGGAAGCGGGAGGGCCGGGGATACGCAGTATTTT

D gene: NA
V gene: TRBV21-1
J gene: TRBJ2-7
clone size: NA
CDR3 protein: CASSTQGDEQYF
CDR3 DNA: TGTGCCAGCAGCACCCAGGGGGACGAGCAGTACTTC

D gene: NA
V gene: TRBV6-5
J gene: TRBJ1-1
clone size: NA
CDR3 protein: CASRPAGANTEAFF
CDR3 DNA: TGTGCCAGCAGACCCGCGGGGGCGAACACTGAAGCTTTCTTT

D gene: TRBD1
V gene: TRBV2
J gene: TRBJ2-2
clone size: NA
CDR3 protein: CASSELVGGQGAAGELFF
CDR3 DNA: TGTGCCAGCAGTGAATTAGTTGGGGGACAGGGGGCAGCCGGGGAGCTGTTTTTT

D gene: TRBD2
V gene: TRBV7-2
J gene: TRBJ2-1
clone size: NA
CDR3 protein: CASSLGGGGPYNEQFF
CDR3 DNA: TGTGCCAGCAGCTTAGGTGGGGGAGGGCCGTACAATGAGCAGTTCTTC

D gene: TRBD1
V gene: TRBV5-1
J gene: TRBJ1-2
clone size: NA
CDR3 protein: CASSLGGQGVGYGYTF
CDR3 DNA: TGCGCCAGCAGCTTGGGGGGACAGGGAGTGGGCTATGGCTACACCTTC

D gene: TRBD2
V gene: TRBV7-2
J gene: TRBJ2-1
clone size: NA
CDR3 protein: CASSLKSRLAGGQVPFF
CDR3 DNA: TGTGCCAGCAGCTTAAAGTCCCGACTAGCGGGGGGGCAGGTTCCGTTCTTC

D gene: NA
V gene: TRBV10-3
J gene: TRBJ1-2
clone size: NA
CDR3 protein: CAISPSQWSQWGYTF
CDR3 DNA: TGTGCCATCAGTCCCTCCCAGTGGTCTCAGTGGGGCTACACCTTC

D gene: TRBD1
V gene: TRBV6-1
J gene: TRBJ1-2
clone size: NA
CDR3 protein: CASSVFSDRDVSYGYTF
CDR3 DNA: TGTGCCAGCAGTGTTTTCAGCGACAGGGACGTCAGCTATGGCTACACCTTC

D gene: TRBD2
V gene: TRBV7-8
J gene: TRBJ2-1
clone size: NA
CDR3 protein: CASSLLTSGSDEQFF
CDR3 DNA: TGTGCCAGCAGCTTACTGACTAGCGGGAGCGATGAGCAGTTCTTC

D gene: NA
V gene: TRBV6-1
J gene: TRBJ2-1
clone size: NA
CDR3 protein: CASSANRGGPYNEQFF
CDR3 DNA: TGTGCCAGCAGTGCAAACAGGGGAGGACCGTACAATGAGCAGTTCTTC

D gene: NA
V gene: TRBV6-5
J gene: TRBJ2-7
clone size: NA
CDR3 protein: CASSSTAGPYEQYF
CDR3 DNA: TGTGCCAGCAGTTCGACAGCGGGCCCCTACGAGCAGTACTTC

D gene: TRBD1
V gene: TRBV9
J gene: TRBJ2-7
clone size: NA
CDR3 protein: CASSPRQGGEQYF
CDR3 DNA: TGTGCCAGCAGCCCCCGACAGGGGGGCGAGCAGTACTTC

D gene: NA
V gene: TRBV5-1
J gene: TRBJ1-1
clone size: few
CDR3 protein: CATSWGGNTEAFF
CDR3 DNA: TGCGCCACCTCGTGGGGCGGGAACACTGAAGCTTTCTTT

D gene: NA
V gene: TRBV19
J gene: TRBJ2-6
clone size: NA
CDR3 protein: CASSMAGATGANVLTF
CDR3 DNA: TGTGCCAGTAGTATGGCAGGGGCAACTGGGGCCAACGTCCTGACTTTC

D gene: TRBD2
V gene: TRBV18
J gene: TRBJ2-2
clone size: NA
CDR3 protein: CASSPLILAGAGELFF
CDR3 DNA: TGTGCCAGCTCACCGCTAATACTAGCGGGAGCCGGGGAGCTGTTTTTT

D gene: TRBD1
V gene: TRBV5-1
J gene: TRBJ1-5
clone size: once
CDR3 protein: CASSPRTGGQPQHF
CDR3 DNA: TGCGCCAGCAGCCCCCGGACAGGGGGCCAGCCCCAGCATTTT

D gene: NA
V gene: TRBV5-6
J gene: TRBJ2-3
clone size: NA
CDR3 protein: CASSFQGGTGTDTQYF
CDR3 DNA: TGTGCCAGCAGCTTCCAGGGCGGGACGGGCACAGATACGCAGTATTTT

D gene: TRBD1
V gene: TRBV28
J gene: TRBJ2-2
clone size: NA
CDR3 protein: CASPGDRGDTGELFF
CDR3 DNA: TGTGCCAGCCCCGGGGACAGGGGGGACACCGGGGAGCTGTTTTTT

D gene: TRBD1
V gene: TRBV27
J gene: TRBJ2-1
clone size: NA
CDR3 protein: CASSLTGGFFGEQFF
CDR3 DNA: TGTGCCAGCAGTTTGACAGGGGGGTTTTTCGGCGAGCAGTTCTTC

D gene: TRBD2
V gene: TRBV27
J gene: TRBJ2-5
clone size: few
CDR3 protein: CASSLLAGETQYF
CDR3 DNA: TGTGCCAGCAGTTTACTAGCGGGAGAGACCCAGTACTTC

D gene: NA
V gene: TRBV7-9
J gene: TRBJ2-5
clone size: once
CDR3 protein: CASSLVGGHPSRQETQYF
CDR3 DNA: TGTGCCAGCAGCCTTGTCGGGGGGCACCCCTCTCGACAAGAGACCCAGTACTTC

D gene: NA
V gene: TRBV4-2
J gene: TRBJ1-5
clone size: NA
CDR3 protein: CASSQDAGGDQPQHF
CDR3 DNA: TGTGCCAGCAGCCAAGACGCCGGGGGGGATCAGCCCCAGCATTTT

D gene: NA
V gene: TRBV2
J gene: TRBJ2-7
clone size: NA
CDR3 protein: CASMLSYLGEQYF
CDR3 DNA: TGTGCCAGCATGCTTAGCTATTTGGGCGAGCAGTACTTC

D gene: NA
V gene: TRBV6-1
J gene: TRBJ1-5
clone size: NA
CDR3 protein: CASSFGGGQPQHF
CDR3 DNA: TGTGCCAGCAGTTTCGGGGGGGGACAGCCCCAGCATTTT

D gene: NA
V gene: TRBV5-1
J gene: TRBJ2-1
clone size: NA
CDR3 protein: CASSLASNRVLSYNEQFF
CDR3 DNA: TGCGCCAGCAGCTTGGCCAGTAACCGGGTCCTCTCCTACAATGAGCAGTTCTTC